A single sample gave rise to the 7 T cell receptor beta chains below, sequenced in a study of T cells in Graves' hyperthyroidism and ophthalmopathy. What was amplified from RNA transcripts were TCR beta CDR3 regions. The HTBI primer set drove a first-round RT-PCR of the TCR CDR3. TCRdb recomputed calls from the multiplex PCR reads with MiXCR, one row per CDR3 protein. The sample shows fewer than 450,000 distinct CDR3 sequences, around 15% of them seen only once. What was sequenced was blood. All receptors come from a woman aged 60-75 years with Graves' ophthalmopathy.

This clonotype was seen at least ten times. This CDR3 is CASSFPDTNEQFF. CDR3 nucleotide sequence: TGTGCCAGCAGTTTCCCGGACACCAATGAGCAGTTCTTC. The V call is TRBV27, the J call TRBJ2-1; the D gene is possibly TRBD1 (5 bases). The CDR3 is 13 amino acids. Germline V gene lookup returns CDR1 MNHEY and CDR2 SMNVEV (reference sequence). V dropped 3 bases and J dropped 6 bases, with 9 bases sitting between them.

The genes are TRBV10-1 and TRBJ2-3; 7 bases align to TRBD2. Unmatched junction bases numbered 12, after V lost 8 bases and J lost 4 bases. CDR3 size: 15 residues. CDR1 is WNHNN, CDR2 SYGVQD, per germline (reference sequence). The CDR3 DNA reads TGCGCCAGCTCCGACCCGGCGGGAGCAGCAGATACGCAGTATTTT. It codes for CASSDPAGAADTQYF.

This clonotype occurred many times. This chain connects TRBV3-1 to TRBJ1-1; D is unclear. CDR3 size: 11 residues. V was clipped by 7 bases and J by 7 bases, with 10 bases between them. The germline V gene has CDR1 LGHDT and CDR2 YNNKEL (reference sequence). In nucleotides, the CDR3 is TGTGCCAGCACCCGGGCAGGTGAAGCTTTCTTT. Translation gives CASTRAGEAFF.

This clonotype was seen many times. The CDR3 DNA follows: TGTGCCAGCAGCTCGCTGGACAGTTTCAATGAGCAGTTCTTC. Amino acids: CASSSLDSFNEQFF. The chain couples TRBV7-3 to TRBJ2-1; TRBD1 is a possible D gene (6 bases). Trimming cost V 4 bases and J 6 bases, with 13 bases left between them. This CDR3 spans 14 amino acids. The germline V gene encodes CDR1 SGHTA and CDR2 FQGTGA.

This clonotype showed up many times. This sequence joins TRBV5-1 and TRBJ2-3; D is perhaps TRBD1 or TRBD2 (6 bases each). This CDR3 comprises 14 residues. Per the germline V gene, CDR1 is SGHRS and CDR2 is YFSETQ. V was cut by 5 bases and J by 2 bases, with 12 bases left in between. In DNA, the CDR3 is TGCGCCAGCAGGGCGGGACAAGACACAGATACGCAGTATTTT. This gives the protein CASRAGQDTDTQYF.

This clonotype has ten or more counts. The rearrangement links TRBV2 to TRBJ2-3, with D unresolved. Germline V gene sequence: CDR1 SNHLY, CDR2 FYNNEI. The CDR3 is 14 residues long. Trimming removed 5 bases from V and 6 bases from J, with 15 bases in between. The CDR3 DNA is TGTGCCAGCAGTTTCTCGACTCCAGCGGATACGCAGTATTTT. This translates into CASSFSTPADTQYF.

There are many counts of this clonotype. The chain has TRBV30 and TRBJ1-6; D remains unclear. Per germline, CDR1 GTSNPN and CDR2 SVGIG (reference sequence). V was clipped by 1 base and J by 7 bases, with 8 bases between them. This CDR3 is built from 13 residues. The CDR3 sequence is CAWSEARNSPLHF. DNA for the CDR3: TGTGCCTGGAGTGAGGCGCGGAATTCACCCCTCCACTTT.